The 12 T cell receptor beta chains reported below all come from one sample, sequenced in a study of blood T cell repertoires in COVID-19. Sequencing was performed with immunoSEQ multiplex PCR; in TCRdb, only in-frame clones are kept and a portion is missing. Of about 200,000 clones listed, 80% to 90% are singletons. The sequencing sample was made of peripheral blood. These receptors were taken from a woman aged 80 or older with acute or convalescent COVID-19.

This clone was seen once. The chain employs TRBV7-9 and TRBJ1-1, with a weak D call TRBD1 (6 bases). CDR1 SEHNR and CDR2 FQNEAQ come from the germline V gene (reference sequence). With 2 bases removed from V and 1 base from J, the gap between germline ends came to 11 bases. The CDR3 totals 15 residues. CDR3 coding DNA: TGTGCCAGCAGCTTAACGACAGGCCGGAACACTGAAGCTTTCTTT. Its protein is CASSLTTGRNTEAFF. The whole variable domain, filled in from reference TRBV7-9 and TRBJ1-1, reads DTGVSQNPRHKITKRGQNVTFRCDPISEHNRLYWYRQTLGQGPEFLTYFQNEAQLEKSRLLSDRFSAERPKGSFSTLEIQRTEQGDSAMYLCASSLTTGRNTEAFFGQGTRLTVV.

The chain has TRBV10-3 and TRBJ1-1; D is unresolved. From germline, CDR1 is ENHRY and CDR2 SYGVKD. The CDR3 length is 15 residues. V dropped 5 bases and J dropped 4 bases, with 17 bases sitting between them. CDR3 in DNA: TGTGCCATCAGTTCCCCGAGGCAGTTCGGCACTGAAGCTTTCTTT. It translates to CAISSPRQFGTEAFF.

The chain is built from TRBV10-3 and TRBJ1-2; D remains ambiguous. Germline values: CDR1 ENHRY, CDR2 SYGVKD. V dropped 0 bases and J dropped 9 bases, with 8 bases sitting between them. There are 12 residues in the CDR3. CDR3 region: CAISESKESYTF. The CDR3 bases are TGTGCCATCAGTGAGTCGAAGGAGAGCTACACCTTC.

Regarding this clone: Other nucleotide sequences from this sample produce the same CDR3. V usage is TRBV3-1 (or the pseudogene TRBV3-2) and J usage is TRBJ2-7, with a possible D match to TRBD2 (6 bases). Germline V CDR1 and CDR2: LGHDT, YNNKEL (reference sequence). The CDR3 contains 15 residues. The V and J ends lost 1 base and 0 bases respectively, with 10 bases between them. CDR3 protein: CASSQGGVSSYEQYF. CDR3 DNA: TGTGCCAGCAGCCAAGGCGGGGTGAGCTCCTACGAGCAGTACTTC.

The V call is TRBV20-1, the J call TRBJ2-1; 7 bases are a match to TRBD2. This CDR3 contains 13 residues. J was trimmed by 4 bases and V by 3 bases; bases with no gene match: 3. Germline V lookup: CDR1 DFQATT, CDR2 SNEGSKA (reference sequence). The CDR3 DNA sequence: TGCAGTGCTAGTCTCGGGGGGTACAATGAGCAGTTCTTC. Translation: CSASLGGYNEQFF.

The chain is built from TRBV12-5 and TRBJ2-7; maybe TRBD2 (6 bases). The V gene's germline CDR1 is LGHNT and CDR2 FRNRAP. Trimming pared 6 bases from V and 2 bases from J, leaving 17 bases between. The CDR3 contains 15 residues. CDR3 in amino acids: CASGPGTPVAYEQYF. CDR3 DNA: TGTGCTAGTGGCCCCGGGACTCCTGTTGCCTACGAGCAGTACTTC.

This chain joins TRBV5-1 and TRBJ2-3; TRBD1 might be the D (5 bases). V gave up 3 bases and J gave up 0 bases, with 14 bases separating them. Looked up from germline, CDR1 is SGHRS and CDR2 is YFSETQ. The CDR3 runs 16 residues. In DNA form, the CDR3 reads TGCGCCAGCAGCTATTTGAATAGGGGTAGCACAGATACGCAGTATTTT. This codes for CASSYLNRGSTDTQYF.

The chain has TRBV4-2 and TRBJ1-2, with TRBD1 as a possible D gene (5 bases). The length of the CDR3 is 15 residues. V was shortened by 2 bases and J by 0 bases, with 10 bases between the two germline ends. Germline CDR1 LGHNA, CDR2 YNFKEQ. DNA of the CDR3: TGTGCCAGCAGCCAAAGACAGAGTACTAACTATGGCTACACCTTC. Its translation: CASSQRQSTNYGYTF.

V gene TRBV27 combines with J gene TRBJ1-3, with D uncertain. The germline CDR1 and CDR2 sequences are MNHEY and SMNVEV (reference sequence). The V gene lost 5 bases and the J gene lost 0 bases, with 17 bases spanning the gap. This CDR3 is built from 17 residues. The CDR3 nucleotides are TGTGCCAGCAGTCCTCACTCATTCCCCTACTCTGGAAACACCATATATTTT. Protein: CASSPHSFPYSGNTIYF.

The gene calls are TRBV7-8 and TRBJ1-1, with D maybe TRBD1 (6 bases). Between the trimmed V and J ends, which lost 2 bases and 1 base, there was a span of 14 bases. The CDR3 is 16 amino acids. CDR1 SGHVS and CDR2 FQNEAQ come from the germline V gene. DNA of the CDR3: TGTGCCAGCAGCTTAAGGGGGGGGGTCTCGAACACTGAAGCTTTCTTT. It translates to CASSLRGGVSNTEAFF.

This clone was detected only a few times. The CDR3 spells CASSLGGRASGELFF. CDR3 DNA: TGTGCCAGCAGCTTAGGGGGCCGGGCCTCGGGGGAGCTGTTTTTT. The rearrangement links TRBV11-2 to TRBJ2-2; maybe TRBD1 (5 bases). Germline-derived CDR1 and CDR2 are SGHAT and FQNNGV. The CDR3 sequence is 15 residues long. Trimming pared 1 base from V and 8 bases from J, leaving 14 bases between.

CDR3 DNA: TGTGCCAGCAGCCAAGTCGCAGGGTCGGTGAATGGCTACACCTTC. This encodes CASSQVAGSVNGYTF. The J gene is TRBJ1-2, the V gene TRBV4-2; perhaps TRBD1 as D (5 bases). CDR1 and CDR2 from the germline V gene are LGHNA and YNFKEQ. Trimming shortened V by 1 base and J by 6 bases, and 15 bases separated the two germline ends. The CDR3 is 15 amino acids.